The 26 T cell receptor beta chains below all came from one sample that was sequenced in a study of T cell changes during pregnancy in multiple sclerosis. Assay: immunoSEQ multiplex PCR; the TCRdb copy retains only in-frame clones and omits some. The table has roughly 43,000 clones, roughly nine tenths seen once. The sequences come from CD4+ T cells from peripheral blood mononuclear cells, collected after pregnancy. Source of these receptors: a female donor with multiple sclerosis, enrolled in a pregnancy study.

The V and J genes are TRBV19 and TRBJ2-1, with 9 positions matching TRBD2. Losses at the gene ends were 8 bases for V and 4 bases for J; bases not matched to a gene: 9. This CDR3 is 15 amino acids long. The germline CDR1 and CDR2 sequences are LNHDA and SQIVND (reference sequence). CDR3 region: CASSRLLAGYNEQFF. The CDR3 bases are TGTGCCAGTTCTCGCCTTCTAGCGGGGTACAATGAGCAGTTCTTC.

The chain employs TRBV7-2 and TRBJ2-5; D perhaps matches TRBD2 (5 bases). The V end lost 0 bases, the J end lost 7 bases, and 9 bases lay between the germline ends. CDR1 is SGHTA and CDR2 is FQGNSA in the germline V gene. This CDR3 has 13 amino acids. In DNA form, the CDR3 reads TGTGCCAGCAGCTTAGCGGGTAGCGTGACCCAGTACTTC. Residues: CASSLAGSVTQYF. Full variable domain (outside the CDR3, taken from reference TRBV7-2 and TRBJ2-5): GAGVSQSPSNKVTEKGKDVELRCDPISGHTALYWYRQSLGQGLEFLIYFQGNSAPDKSGLPSDRFSAERTGGSVSTLTIQRTQQEDSAVYLCASSLAGSVTQYFGPGTRLLVL.

This chain links TRBV18 with TRBJ2-7, with D maybe TRBD2 (6 bases). CDR1 and CDR2 (germline): KGHSH, LQKENI. The CDR3 extends over 14 amino acids. V was pared by 6 bases and J by 5 bases, with 17 bases between. The CDR3 sequence: CASSTLAATDEQYF. In DNA, the CDR3 is TGTGCCAGCTCTACCTTAGCGGCTACTGACGAGCAGTACTTC.

This chain joins TRBV7-6 and TRBJ1-4; TRBD1 aligns across 8 bases. The V gene end was trimmed by 2 bases and the J gene end by 7 bases; junction bases not matched to a gene: 12. The CDR3 contains 17 residues. Per the germline V gene, CDR1 is SGHVS and CDR2 is FNYEAQ. The CDR3 DNA sequence: TGTGCCAGCAGCTTACAACCCCCCGGGACAGGTGGTGAAAAACTGTTTTTT. Translating it yields CASSLQPPGTGGEKLFF.

This clone came up a few times. The chain has TRBV7-7 and TRBJ2-1; tentative D call: TRBD2 (5 bases). V shed 1 base and J shed 3 bases, with 7 bases lying between them. The CDR3 loop spans 14 amino acids. From germline, CDR1 is SSHAT and CDR2 FNYEAQ (reference sequence). The CDR3 reads CASSLDGNYNEQFF. The CDR3 bases are TGTGCCAGCAGCTTAGACGGGAACTACAATGAGCAGTTCTTC.

The chain has TRBV5-4 and TRBJ2-3, with 10 nucleotides matching TRBD2. V lost 1 base, J lost 5 bases, and 4 bases stayed unmatched. The CDR3 runs 15 residues. Germline V gene sequence: CDR1 SGHNT, CDR2 YYREEE (reference sequence). CDR3 protein: CASSLTSGGVDTQYF. In DNA form, the CDR3 reads TGTGCCAGCAGCTTGACCAGCGGGGGGGTAGATACGCAGTATTTT.

This chain links TRBV19 with TRBJ2-1, with 10 bases that match TRBD1. Trimming at V came to 1 base and at J to 15 bases, leaving 6 bases not matched to a gene. The CDR3 loop spans 13 amino acids. Germline V gene sequence: CDR1 LNHDA, CDR2 SQIVND (reference sequence). The CDR3 nucleotides are TGTGCCAGTAGTATAGTTTCGGACAGGGGGGTGTTCTTC. It translates to CASSIVSDRGVFF.

The rearrangement joins TRBV4-2 to TRBJ2-7; 8 nucleotides match TRBD2. From germline, CDR1 is LGHNA and CDR2 YNFKEQ. This CDR3 has 16 amino acids. The V gene end was trimmed by 0 bases and the J gene end by 3 bases; junction bases not matched to a gene: 7. In DNA, the CDR3 is TGTGCCAGCAGCCAAGATCCGGGGGGGGTTATCTACGAGCAGTACTTC. This codes for CASSQDPGGVIYEQYF.

The chain employs TRBV19 and TRBJ2-7, with D possibly matching TRBD1 (6 bases). Germline CDR1 and CDR2: LNHDA and SQIVND (reference sequence). Trimming shortened V by 6 bases and J by 3 bases, and 12 bases separated the two germline ends. The length of the CDR3 is 13 residues. CDR3 DNA sequence: TGTGCCAGTAGCTCGGACAGTATCTACGAGCAGTACTTC. This translates into CASSSDSIYEQYF.

The gene calls are TRBV19 and TRBJ1-2; D gene unclear. Trimming pared 1 base from V and 1 base from J, leaving 13 bases between. Germline V gives CDR1 LNHDA, CDR2 SQIVND (reference sequence). This CDR3 is built from 16 residues. CDR3 protein: CASSIAVSGGNYGYTF. The CDR3 DNA reads TGTGCCAGTAGTATAGCGGTATCAGGAGGTAACTATGGCTACACCTTC.

The chain has TRBV9 and TRBJ2-2; 9 bases map to TRBD2. The V gene's germline CDR1 is SGDLS and CDR2 YYNGEE. The length of the CDR3 is 15 residues. The V gene end was trimmed by 6 bases and the J gene end by 7 bases; junction bases not matched to a gene: 10. CDR3 bases: TGTGCCAGCAAGAGGACTAGCGATCAAGGCGGGGAGCTGTTTTTT. It is translated as CASKRTSDQGGELFF.

CDR3 bases: TGCGCCAGCAGCCGAGTCGGGGGCGGGGGGACTGAAGCTTTCTTT. As protein: CASSRVGGGGTEAFF. This chain links TRBV5-1 with TRBJ1-1, with D tentatively TRBD1 (6 bases). CDR1 is SGHRS and CDR2 is YFSETQ in the germline V gene. V lost 4 bases and J 5 bases, leaving 18 bases between the germline ends. The CDR3 runs to 15 residues.

The chain is built from TRBV7-2 and TRBJ2-1, with 7 bases identical to TRBD2. Germline values: CDR1 SGHTA, CDR2 FQGNSA. The CDR3 is 17 residues long. J was trimmed by 7 bases and V by 5 bases; bases with no gene match: 17. CDR3 bases: TGTGCCAGCAGCCACCCCCAATGGATAGCGGGCTCGAATGAGCAGTTCTTC. Protein sequence: CASSHPQWIAGSNEQFF.

The gene calls are TRBV13 and TRBJ1-1; 10 nucleotides agree with TRBD1. Trimming removed 7 bases from V and 3 bases from J; junction bases left unmatched: 5. The CDR3 has 14 amino acids. The germline V gene has CDR1 PRHDT and CDR2 FYEKMQ (reference sequence). CDR3 DNA sequence: TGTGCCAGCATCCCGACAGGGGGCCACACTGAAGCTTTCTTT. Encoded protein: CASIPTGGHTEAFF.

The chain couples TRBV20-1 to TRBJ2-7, with TRBD1 matching 7 bases. This CDR3 comprises 11 residues. Germline loops: CDR1 DFQATT, CDR2 SNEGSKA (reference sequence). V was clipped by 4 bases and J by 6 bases; unmatched bases: 3. CDR3 nucleotides: TGCAGTGCTAAGAAGGGGGCCGAGCAGTACTTC. Protein: CSAKKGAEQYF.

This clone appeared once. The V call is TRBV19, the J call TRBJ2-1, with 10 nucleotides matching TRBD2. The ends lost 5 bases at V and 7 bases at J; junction bases unmatched: 5. Germline values: CDR1 LNHDA, CDR2 SQIVND (reference sequence). This CDR3 comprises 14 residues. The CDR3 spells CASSSRSGGNEQFF. The CDR3 DNA sequence: TGTGCCAGTAGTTCCCGTAGCGGGGGGAATGAGCAGTTCTTC. Full variable domain (rest looked up from reference TRBV19 and TRBJ2-1): DGGITQSPKYLFRKEGQNVTLSCEQNLNHDAMYWYRQDPGQGLRLIYYSQIVNDFQKGDIAEGYSVSREKKESFPLTVTSAQKNPTAFYLCASSSRSGGNEQFFGPGTRLTVL.

On this clone itself: This likely comes from a read error, as the CDR3 has no conserved phenylalanine or tryptophan at its end. The limits of the CDR3 on the DNA are not certain, so only TCRdb's listed CDR3 is given. The rearrangement joins TRBV28 to TRBJ1-1; the table names TRBD1, a call not compared with the DNA. The CDR3 has 12 amino acids, counting both end residues. Per the germline V gene, CDR1 is MDHEN and CDR2 is SYDVKM. CDR3 sequence: CASSHLRGFRFI.

As for this clone: A much bigger clone sits one base away, suggesting this may be a read error. CDR3 in DNA: TGTGCCAGCAGTGAACCGAGCGGGAGGAGGGGGAATGAGCAGTTCTTC. Translating it yields CASSEPSGRRGNEQFF. The chain is built from TRBV6-1 and TRBJ2-1, with 9 bases matching TRBD2. Germline assignment: CDR1 MNHNS and CDR2 SASEGT. This CDR3 is built from 16 residues. V was clipped by 2 bases and J by 7 bases; unmatched bases: 9.

The chain is built from TRBV5-4 and TRBJ2-1, with D tentatively TRBD1 (6 bases). The V end was cut by 2 bases, the J end by 0 bases, with 15 bases between. This CDR3 is 17 amino acids long. Per germline, CDR1 SGHNT and CDR2 YYREEE (reference sequence). The CDR3 bases are TGTGCCAGCAGCTTTGGACAGCGAGTACACTCCTACAATGAGCAGTTCTTC. Amino acid sequence: CASSFGQRVHSYNEQFF.

This clone was seen a handful of times. The chain recombines TRBV28 with TRBJ1-2; no clear D. In germline, CDR1 is MDHEN, CDR2 SYDVKM. Trimming removed 3 bases from V and 0 bases from J, with 11 bases in between. The CDR3 length is 15 residues. The CDR3 DNA follows: TGTGCCAGCAGTTTCAATACTCTGGCTAACTATGGCTACACCTTC. This codes for CASSFNTLANYGYTF.

This chain links TRBV7-6 with TRBJ2-1; perhaps TRBD2 as D (6 bases). V was shortened by 5 bases and J by 5 bases, with 10 bases between the two germline ends. Germline CDR1 reads SGHVS; CDR2 reads FNYEAQ. CDR3 length: 13 residues. Here the CDR3 reads CASSRGAHNEQFF. Written as DNA, the CDR3 is TGTGCCAGCAGCCGCGGGGCCCACAATGAGCAGTTCTTC. Supplemented by reference TRBV7-6 and TRBJ2-1, the full variable domain reads GAGVSQSPRYKVTKRGQDVALRCDPISGHVSLYWYRQALGQGPEFLTYFNYEAQQDKSGLPNDRFSAERPEGSISTLTIQRTEQRDSAMYRCASSRGAHNEQFFGPGTRLTVL.

This clone was found a few times. This chain connects TRBV7-2 to TRBJ2-1; no reliable D call. Germline V lookup: CDR1 SGHTA, CDR2 FQGNSA. This CDR3 spans 13 amino acids. V was clipped by 0 bases and J by 3 bases, with 3 bases between them. CDR3 sequence: CASSLAYYNEQFF. DNA of the CDR3: TGTGCCAGCAGCTTAGCGTACTACAATGAGCAGTTCTTC. Full variable domain (outside the CDR3, taken from reference TRBV7-2 and TRBJ2-1): GAGVSQSPSNKVTEKGKDVELRCDPISGHTALYWYRQSLGQGLEFLIYFQGNSAPDKSGLPSDRFSAERTGGSVSTLTIQRTQQEDSAVYLCASSLAYYNEQFFGPGTRLTVL.

The table lists this clone with a count of one. The chain has TRBV7-5 and TRBJ1-1; TRBD1 reflects the table's D call only, with no check against the DNA. TRBV7-5 is given as a pseudogene. This CDR3 region has 16 residues. The chain's CDR3 is CVRSPEGTTMNTEAFF. CDR3 bases: TGTGTCAGAAGCCCAGAGGGGACAACAATGAACACTGAAGCTTTCTTT.

As DNA, the CDR3 is TGTGCCAGCAATTTGGGGACAGCCTACGAGCAGTACTTC. Translating it yields CASNLGTAYEQYF. The chain has TRBV11-2 and TRBJ2-7; 7 bases are shared with TRBD1. V gave up 7 bases and J gave up 2 bases; unmatched junction bases: 5. The CDR3 is 13 amino acids. Germline V lookup: CDR1 SGHAT, CDR2 FQNNGV. Drawing the rest from reference TRBV11-2 and TRBJ2-7, the complete variable domain is EAGVAQSPRYKIIEKRQSVAFWCNPISGHATLYWYQQILGQGPKLLIQFQNNGVVDDSQLPKDRFSAERLKGVDSTLKIQPAKLEDSAVYLCASNLGTAYEQYFGPGTRLTVT.

This chain links TRBV5-4 with TRBJ2-7; a weak D match, TRBD1 (6 bases). The CDR3 sequence is 14 residues long. The V gene lost 2 bases and the J gene lost 5 bases, with 14 bases spanning the gap. CDR1 and CDR2 from the germline V gene are SGHNT and YYREEE (reference sequence). In DNA, the CDR3 is TGTGCCAGCAGCTTCTTCGGGACACTAAACGAGCAGTACTTC. Translating gives CASSFFGTLNEQYF. Variable domain in full (rest from reference TRBV5-4 and TRBJ2-7): ETGVTQSPTHLIKTRGQQVTLRCSSQSGHNTVSWYQQALGQGPQFIFQYYREEENGRGNFPPRFSGLQFPNYSSELNVNALELDDSALYLCASSFFGTLNEQYFGPGTRLTVT.

This chain connects TRBV19 to TRBJ1-5; TRBD1 agrees at 8 bases. Germline CDR1 reads LNHDA; CDR2 reads SQIVND (reference sequence). V was pared by 4 bases and J by 6 bases, with 14 bases of the junction left unmatched. The CDR3 is 17 amino acids. The CDR3 spells CASSTAATGGGRQPQHF. The CDR3 DNA reads TGTGCCAGTAGTACGGCCGCTACAGGGGGTGGGCGTCAGCCCCAGCATTTT.